This T cell receptor beta chain originates from a study of cytomegalovirus exposure and HLA in healthy donors (dated by TCRdb to 2017 to 2019). Regarding the research as a whole: An earlier analysis of about 560 of the donors reported under 300 Gb of sequence data and around 120 million unique TCR beta sequences obtained from approximately 180 million T cells. Of the roughly 400 genotyped donors, roughly 80% fell in the genetic ancestry cluster associated with self-reported Caucasian donors. The later analysis used no new phenotypic data to find candidate immune exposures, relying instead on TCR beta sequences and their occurrence across donors. Every discovery cohort repertoire had been produced on one sequencing platform. The T cell repertoires of around 670 subjects were profiled by immunosequencing and related to cytomegalovirus serostatus. Alongside the repertoire data, information on donor age, sex, ethnicity and CMV serostatus was compiled. To predict cytomegalovirus infection status, the study combined high-throughput TCR immunosequencing, statistical association of individual TCRs with disease status, and machine learning. Around 320 gigabases of sequencing data and 70 million to 100 million unique TCR sequences were included in an early release covering roughly 700 HLA-typed donors. Both class I and class II loci were covered by HLA typing, at four-digit resolution. Among around 400 genotyped donors of the cohort, an average of approximately 220,000 unique TCR beta nucleotide sequences was sequenced per donor, of which 15% to 20% were non-productive. In a later analysis, previously published TCR beta repertoires from more than 500 donors were re-analyzed and high-resolution HLA genotyping was added so that TCR occurrence patterns could be studied. A later genetic analysis used genome-wide SNP genotypes for about 60% of the roughly 700 donors, treating that subset as a discovery cohort. In addition to the first cohort of 650 to 750 subjects, a separate validation cohort of 100 to 150 different subjects was used. An earlier analysis of several hundred of the donors applied high-throughput TCR beta sequencing to assess whether each TCR beta V gene segment acted as functional or pseudogenic. The number of typed donors differed by locus: roughly 629-630 for A, B, C, DRB1 and DQB1; 522 for DQA1; some 610 for DPA1; and roughly 450 for DPB1. Because of strong linkage in the cohort, roughly five DR-DQ haplotypes were treated as single units for association and clustering. The study was designed to test whether signatures of past pathogen exposure could be identified by cataloging public T cell receptors.

The library was generated by the immunoSEQ multiplex PCR assay. For the multiplex PCR, a mixture combining 60 forward primers for TCR Vbeta segments and 13 reverse primers for TCR Jbeta segments was used. Amplification of the CDR3 region of rearranged TCR beta genes was performed with a multiplex PCR assay on genomic DNA. The amplified TCR beta libraries were sequenced on the Illumina HiSeq System as 87-base-pair reads. Per the authors' processing: In a later analysis, about 80 million unique TCR beta chains were counted across the approximately 640 repertoires, and roughly 9.9 million of these chains were shared by at least two donors. Raw reads were error-corrected and collapsed into unique sequences with a nearest-neighbor algorithm that merged closely related sequences to remove PCR and sequencing errors. Alignment of CDR3 sequences to IMGT reference sequences was used to assign V, D and J gene segments. For a sequence to be retained, at least a six-nucleotide match to both a V gene segment and a J gene segment was required. Rearrangements were called productive when the CDR3 lacked stop codons and stayed in frame with V and J; all others were non-productive. CDR3 was defined according to IMGT convention as the region running from the second conserved V-encoded cysteine to the conserved J-encoded phenylalanine. The earlier analysis of about 530 of the donors excluded any sequence lacking an unambiguous match to a single V gene segment. In an earlier analysis of 500 to 750 of the donors, V segments were called functional above 56.7% productive rearrangements and were called segregating when the between-donor standard deviation exceeded 5%. A statistical classification framework was built for diagnosing cytomegalovirus status from the catalog of TCR beta chain sequences. In a later analysis, TCR nucleotide sequences were compared against IMGT/GENE-DB human TR gene sequences so that V and J genes could be assigned. In a later analysis, CDR3 sequences and most-parsimonious VDJ recombination scenarios were assigned using the TCRdist pipeline. In a later analysis, each TCR beta chain was defined by its CDR3 amino acid sequence together with its V-gene family, and reads without a unique V-gene family were excluded. As a way to deal with suspected cross-contamination and a sequencing artifact, a later analysis dropped roughly 620 nucleotide sequences that were highly shared and had low generation probability. For each public chain, a later analysis derived a clonal expansion index from normalized ranks of inferred template counts within each repertoire. In a later analysis, generation probabilities were computed using a VDJ recombination model fitted to out-of-frame rearrangements, and the results were checked against IGoR. In a later analysis, TCR-TCR, TCR-HLA and TCR-CMV co-occurrence was scored with hypergeometric tests, and a repertoire-size bias correction was applied to TCR pairs. False discovery rates were estimated in a later analysis by permuting HLA or CMV assignments 20 times. In a later analysis, co-occurring TCRs were grouped with DBSCAN, and TCRdist sequence similarity was added when clustering was performed within HLA-allele-positive subsets. Repertoires with fewer than 30,000 or more than 120,000 public chains were left out of co-occurrence clustering, as were several repertoires with anomalous nucleotide sharing. TCRdb limited this immuneACCESS table to in-frame rearrangements with V and J called. A share of clones is missing; checked studies link under half to unresolved V genes, and the rest is unexplained. V and J calls and clone size are copied from that table; D and trimming were computed from the DNA. The sample data list more than 70,000 clones, and about 67% of these were observed just once. 7.5% to 8% of the sample is held by the ten biggest clonotypes.

Note on this clone: Its antigen is currently not known. No much larger clone is present one base from it, and per-base qualities are unavailable.

In total, over 600 healthy bone marrow donors made up the cohort. Cohort members were all nominally healthy when sampled, although unrecorded immune exposures were likely present. The donor was CMV seropositive and was included in the group of 250 to 350 seropositive cohort members. Every donor gave a peripheral blood sample, and the peripheral blood mononuclear cells from that sample were used for TCR beta sequencing. The Qiagen DNeasy Blood Extraction Kit was used to extract genomic DNA from the blood cell samples. Overall results and qualifications from the work: Across donors, most TCR sequences were observed very rarely, whereas some public TCRs were present in many individuals. Because counts were too low, 15 to 20 rarely observed V segments, including chromosome 9 orphons, were left out of the earlier analysis of some 640 of the donors. An association between a missense DCLRE1C variant and V-gene and J-gene trimming of TCR beta chains was found in a later genetic analysis and replicated in an independent cohort. Because some donors lacked HLA typing at each locus, the association tests relied only on the typed subset. An earlier analysis of approximately 500 of the donors showed that most TCR beta V segments appeared in productive rearrangements either about 90% or about 30% of the time, which broadly matched IMGT annotations. Roughly uniform sequencing depth across donors was assumed in presence/absence analyses, although this assumption may not hold. According to the authors, the approach could potentially be generalized to other disease states and immunological phenotypes. A later analysis associated roughly 17,000 TCR beta sequences with specific HLA alleles at a false discovery rate of 0.05. Linkage disequilibrium might explain the correlated functional status among segregating V segments, but an unknown experimental factor could not be excluded. Only TCR beta chains were sequenced in this cohort, and the absence of alpha or paired-chain data limited detectable features. In vitro tests confirmed that a few of the cytomegalovirus-associated TCR beta chains recognize cytomegalovirus antigens. Immune exposure information for the cohort was limited to CMV serostatus. Strong co-occurrence of HLA alleles, especially DR and DQ, made assigning TCR associations to individual alleles difficult. The study gave a list of roughly 150 TCR beta chains associated with cytomegalovirus. A further reported finding was that TCR beta sequences accurately predicted the HLA-A and HLA-B alleles for most subjects in the first cohort. The classifier was reported to diagnose cytomegalovirus status with high specificity and sensitivity in both the original and validation cohorts. According to a later analysis, TCR association rates differed among HLA loci, with DRB1 alleles showing the most associated TCRs and HLA-C alleles showing the fewest. A later analysis found that most CMV-associated TCR beta chains appeared HLA-restricted, with HLA associations seemingly driven largely by CMV exposure. A later genetic analysis reported fewer N-insertions in productive TCRs among donors in an Asian-associated ancestry cluster than the 666-donor mean. A cluster of highly shared sequence variants was judged likely to represent a technical artifact of the sequencing pipeline. According to a later analysis, parvovirus B19, influenza, CMV and Epstein-Barr virus appeared linked to several top co-occurrence clusters. In a later analysis, HLA-associated TCR beta chains were found to be more clonally expanded and to have lower generation probabilities than equally common non-associated chains.

The sequence derives from a man between 40 and 49 years old in good health and CMV-seropositive. Specimen: PBMCs.

The CDR3 is CASSVGQGASAGELFF. Here is the DNA: TGCGCCAGCAGCGTGGGACAGGGGGCATCGGCCGGGGAGCTGTTTTTT. The V and J segments used are TRBV5-1 and TRBJ2-2, with TRBD1 identical over 12 junction bases. In the germline V gene, CDR1 corresponds to SGHRS and CDR2 to YFSETQ. Trimming leaves V shorter by 4 bases and J shorter by 6 bases, with the junction holding 7 bases beyond the gene matches. From the cysteine up to the phenylalanine, the CDR3 has a length of 16 residues. The CDR3 DNA has 48 bases and is translated from base 1.